Sequencing of this T cell receptor beta chain was carried out in a study of T cell responses to AZD1222 COVID-19 vaccine. Overall study context: Whether given at about 4 or about 12 weeks, second doses were pooled.

Generated by immunoSEQ multiplex PCR, the TCRdb table keeps only in-frame clones and is missing some. The table records 150,000 to 180,000 clones, less than 95% of them present only once. The specimen comprised peripheral blood, sampled on day 0 of AZD1222 vaccination. The source of this sequence is an adult in good health.

CDR3 residues: CASSQYRGSYEAFF. CDR3 in DNA: TGTGCCAGCAGCCAATACAGGGGAAGCTATGAAGCTTTCTTT. The V and J genes are TRBV4-2 and TRBJ1-1; TRBD1 matches at 7 bases. The CDR3 has 14 residues. Trimming removed 2 bases from V and 7 bases from J; junction bases left unmatched: 7. In germline, CDR1 is LGHNA, CDR2 YNFKEQ.